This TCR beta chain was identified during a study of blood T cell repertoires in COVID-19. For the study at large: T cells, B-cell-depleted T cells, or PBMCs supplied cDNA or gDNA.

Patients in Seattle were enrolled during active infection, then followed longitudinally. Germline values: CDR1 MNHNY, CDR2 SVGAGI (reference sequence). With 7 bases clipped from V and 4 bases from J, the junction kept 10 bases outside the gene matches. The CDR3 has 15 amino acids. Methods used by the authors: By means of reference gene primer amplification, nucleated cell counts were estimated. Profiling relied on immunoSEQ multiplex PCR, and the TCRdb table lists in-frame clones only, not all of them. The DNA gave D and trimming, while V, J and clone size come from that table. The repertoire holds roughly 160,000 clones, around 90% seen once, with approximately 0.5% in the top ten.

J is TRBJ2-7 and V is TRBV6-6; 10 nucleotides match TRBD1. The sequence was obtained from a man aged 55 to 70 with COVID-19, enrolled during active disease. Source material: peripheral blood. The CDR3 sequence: CASIAGTGVYYEQYF. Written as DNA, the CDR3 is TGTGCCAGCATTGCCGGGACAGGGGTATATTACGAGCAGTACTTC.